This T cell receptor (beta chain) was captured by sequencing in a study of blood T cells in healthy people across ages. Each donor supplied roughly 9.1 milliliters of peripheral blood. No fewer than 7 million PBMCs went into each sample. The CDR3 runs to 15 residues. V dropped 4 bases and J dropped 5; count of bases not matched to a gene: 8. Germline loops: CDR1 SGHRS, CDR2 YFSETQ. Study conclusions and caveats: Strong correlation linked observed beta diversity and percent naive T cells.

Combining a sample-barcoded 5' primer with a J-beta primer mix, a second PCR ran for roughly 6 to 12 cycles. CDR3-containing paired-end reads numbering at least 2.5 million came from each sample. One entry per CDR3 protein results from TCRdb running MiXCR on the 5' RACE reads. The top ten hold 10% to 15% of the sample, which has approximately 800,000 distinct CDR3 sequences, approximately 35% seen once. This clonotype has only a few counts. What it binds is unknown. This clonotype originated in a man between 18 and 29 years old in good health. The sequencing sample was made of blood. The chain carries TRBV5-1 and TRBJ2-5; 10 bases are shared with TRBD1. CDR3 sequence reads: CASSRTGTGDETQYF. CDR3 sequence (DNA): TGCGCCAGCAGCCGTACCGGGACAGGGGACGAGACCCAGTACTTC.